This T cell receptor beta chain was retrieved from a study of blood T cell repertoires in COVID-19. Study-wide background: Researchers got acute and convalescent COVID-19 samples from the United States, Italy and Spain.

This clone was seen a few times. The data were produced by immunoSEQ multiplex PCR, yet TCRdb's version contains in-frame clones alone and is incomplete. Of 150,000 or so clones listed, roughly 87% are singletons. Germline-derived CDR1 and CDR2 are MDHEN and SYDVKM. CDR3 length equals 14 residues. The J segment lost 0 bases and the V segment lost 7 bases, leaving 3 bases of the junction unmatched. The rearrangement uses TRBV28 and TRBJ2-1; TRBD1 aligns across 7 bases. The sequence was obtained from a woman between 40 and 50 years old who had been exposed to COVID-19. Sequencing was carried out using PBMCs or T cells enriched from blood (not recorded which). CDR3 in DNA: TGTGCCAGCATTGCAGGGGGCTCCTACAATGAGCAGTTCTTC. This codes for CASIAGGSYNEQFF.